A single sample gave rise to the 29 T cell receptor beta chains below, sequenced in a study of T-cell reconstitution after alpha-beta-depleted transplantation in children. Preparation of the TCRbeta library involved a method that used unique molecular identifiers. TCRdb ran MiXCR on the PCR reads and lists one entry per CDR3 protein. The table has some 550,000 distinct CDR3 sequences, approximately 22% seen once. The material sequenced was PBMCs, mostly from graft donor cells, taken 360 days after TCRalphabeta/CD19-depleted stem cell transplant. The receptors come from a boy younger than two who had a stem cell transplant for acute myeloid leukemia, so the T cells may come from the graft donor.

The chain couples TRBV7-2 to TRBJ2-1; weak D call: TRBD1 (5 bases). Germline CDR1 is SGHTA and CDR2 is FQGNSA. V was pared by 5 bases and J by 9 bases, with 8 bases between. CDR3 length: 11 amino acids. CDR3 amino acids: CASSAGFEQFF. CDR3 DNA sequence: TGTGCCAGCAGCGCAGGGTTTGAGCAGTTCTTC.

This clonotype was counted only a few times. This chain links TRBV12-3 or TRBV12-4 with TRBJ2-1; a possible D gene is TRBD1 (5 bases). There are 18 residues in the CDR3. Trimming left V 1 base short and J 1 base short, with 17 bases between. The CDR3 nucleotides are TGTGCCAGCAGTTTAGGGTACTACAGGAAAATTTCCTACAATGAGCAGTTCTTC. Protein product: CASSLGYYRKISYNEQFF.

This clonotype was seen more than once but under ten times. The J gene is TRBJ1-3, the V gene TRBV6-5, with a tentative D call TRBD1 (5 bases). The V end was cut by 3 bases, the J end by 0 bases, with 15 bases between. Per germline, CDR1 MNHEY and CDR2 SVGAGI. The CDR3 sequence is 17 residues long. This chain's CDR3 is CASSYRGGRSSGNTIYF. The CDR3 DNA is TGTGCCAGCAGTTATCGGGGCGGGAGGAGCTCTGGAAACACCATATATTTT.

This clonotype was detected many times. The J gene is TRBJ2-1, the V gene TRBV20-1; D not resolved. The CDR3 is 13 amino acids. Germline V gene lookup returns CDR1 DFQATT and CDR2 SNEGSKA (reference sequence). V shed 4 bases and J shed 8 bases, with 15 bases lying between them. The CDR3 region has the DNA TGCAGTGCTAACTTCGGTATGGGATATGAGCAGTTCTTC. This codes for CSANFGMGYEQFF.

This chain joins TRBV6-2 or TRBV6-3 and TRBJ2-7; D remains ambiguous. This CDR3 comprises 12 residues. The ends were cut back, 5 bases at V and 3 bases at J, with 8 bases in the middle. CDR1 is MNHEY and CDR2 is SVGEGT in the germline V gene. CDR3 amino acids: CASSPHSYEQYF. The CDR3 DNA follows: TGTGCCAGCAGTCCCCATAGCTACGAGCAGTACTTC.

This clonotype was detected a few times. As DNA, the CDR3 is TGTGCCATCAGTGAGTCGGAAAGGTCAGAGACCCAGTACTTC. Its translation is CAISESERSETQYF. This chain connects TRBV10-3 to TRBJ2-5, with D uncertain. Trimming pared 0 bases from V and 4 bases from J, leaving 9 bases between. The CDR3 is made up of 14 amino acids. CDR1 is ENHRY and CDR2 is SYGVKD in the germline V gene.

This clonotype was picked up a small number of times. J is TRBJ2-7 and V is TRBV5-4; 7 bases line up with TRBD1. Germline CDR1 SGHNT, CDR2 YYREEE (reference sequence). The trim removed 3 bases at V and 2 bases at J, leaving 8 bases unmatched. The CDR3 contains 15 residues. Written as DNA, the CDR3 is TGTGCCAGCAGCTCCATCGACAGGGATCCCTACGAGCAGTACGTC. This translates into CASSSIDRDPYEQYV.

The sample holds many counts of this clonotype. The CDR3 DNA reads as TGTGCCAGTCAGTTATCTACAGGGGTCGAGCAGTACGTC. The encoded protein is CASQLSTGVEQYV. This chain links TRBV28 with TRBJ2-7, with TRBD1 matching over 7 bases. From germline, CDR1 is MDHEN and CDR2 SYDVKM. V shed 9 bases, J shed 6 bases, and the junction held 11 bases outside the gene matches. The CDR3 has 13 amino acids.

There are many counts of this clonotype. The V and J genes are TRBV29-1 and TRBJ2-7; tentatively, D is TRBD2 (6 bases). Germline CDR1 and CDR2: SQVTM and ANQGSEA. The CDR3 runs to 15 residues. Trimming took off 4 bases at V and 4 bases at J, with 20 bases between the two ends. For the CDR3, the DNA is TGCAGCGTTGGGAGGGGACTGGGCGCACGGTACGAGCAGTACTTC. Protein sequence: CSVGRGLGARYEQYF.

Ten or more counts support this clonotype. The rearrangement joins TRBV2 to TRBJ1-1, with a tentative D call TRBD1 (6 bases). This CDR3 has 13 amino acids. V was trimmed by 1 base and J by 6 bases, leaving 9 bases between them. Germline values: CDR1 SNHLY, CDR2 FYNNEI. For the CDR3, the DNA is TGTGCCAGCAGTGAAGACAGGGTGGCTGAAGCTTTCTTT. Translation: CASSEDRVAEAFF.

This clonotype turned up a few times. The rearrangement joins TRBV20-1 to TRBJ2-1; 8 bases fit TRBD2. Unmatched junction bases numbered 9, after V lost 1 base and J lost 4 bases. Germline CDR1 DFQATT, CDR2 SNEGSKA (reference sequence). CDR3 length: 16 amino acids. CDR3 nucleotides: TGCAGTGCTAGAGTAGGGTTAGCGGGGAGGTACAATGAGCAGTTCTTC. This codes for CSARVGLAGRYNEQFF.

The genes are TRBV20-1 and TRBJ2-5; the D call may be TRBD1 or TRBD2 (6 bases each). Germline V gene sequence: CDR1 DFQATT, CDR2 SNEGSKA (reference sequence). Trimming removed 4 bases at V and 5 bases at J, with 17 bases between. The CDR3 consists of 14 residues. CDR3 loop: CSANHLGGWETQYF. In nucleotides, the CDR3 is TGCAGTGCTAACCACCTGGGGGGCTGGGAGACCCAGTACTTC.

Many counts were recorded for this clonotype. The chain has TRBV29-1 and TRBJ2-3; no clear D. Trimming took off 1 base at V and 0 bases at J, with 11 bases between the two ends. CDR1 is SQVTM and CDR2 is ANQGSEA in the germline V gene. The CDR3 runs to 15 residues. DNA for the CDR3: TGCAGCGTTGAAGGGGCTACCGCTAGCACAGATACGCAGTATTTT. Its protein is CSVEGATASTDTQYF.

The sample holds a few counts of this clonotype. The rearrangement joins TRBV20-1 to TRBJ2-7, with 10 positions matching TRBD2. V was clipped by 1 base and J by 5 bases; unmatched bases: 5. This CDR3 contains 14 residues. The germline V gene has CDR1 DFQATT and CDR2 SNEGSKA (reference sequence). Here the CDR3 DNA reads TGCAGTGCTAGAGGAAGCGGGGGGGCCCACGAGCAGTACTTC. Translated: CSARGSGGAHEQYF.

CDR3 sequence: CASSPQTDQETQYF. CDR3 DNA sequence: TGTGCCAGCAGCCCGCAGACAGATCAAGAGACCCAGTACTTC. This sequence joins TRBV12-3 or TRBV12-4 and TRBJ2-5; D possibly corresponds to TRBD1 (5 bases). The length of the CDR3 is 14 residues. V lost 6 bases and J lost 2, with 13 bases in between.

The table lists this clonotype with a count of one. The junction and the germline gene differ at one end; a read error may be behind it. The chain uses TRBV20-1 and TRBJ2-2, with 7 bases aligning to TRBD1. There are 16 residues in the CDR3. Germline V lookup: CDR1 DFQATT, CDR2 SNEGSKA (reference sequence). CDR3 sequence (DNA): TGCAGTGCTCGAGAACGAAGGACAGGGAACACCGGGGAGCTGTTTTTT. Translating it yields CSARERRTGNTGELFF.

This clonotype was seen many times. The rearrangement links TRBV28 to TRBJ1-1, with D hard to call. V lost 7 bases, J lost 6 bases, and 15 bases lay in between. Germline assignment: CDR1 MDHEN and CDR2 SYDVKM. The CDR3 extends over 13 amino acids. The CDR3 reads CASTLSGRAEAFF. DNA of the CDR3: TGTGCCAGCACCCTGAGCGGGAGGGCTGAAGCTTTCTTT.

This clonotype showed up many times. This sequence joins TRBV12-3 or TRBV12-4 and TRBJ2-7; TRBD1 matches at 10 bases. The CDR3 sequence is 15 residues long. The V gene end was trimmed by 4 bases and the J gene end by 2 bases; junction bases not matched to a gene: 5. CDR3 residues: CASSCRDRGTYEQYV. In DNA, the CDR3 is TGTGCCAGCAGTTGCCGGGACAGGGGAACCTACGAGCAGTACGTC.

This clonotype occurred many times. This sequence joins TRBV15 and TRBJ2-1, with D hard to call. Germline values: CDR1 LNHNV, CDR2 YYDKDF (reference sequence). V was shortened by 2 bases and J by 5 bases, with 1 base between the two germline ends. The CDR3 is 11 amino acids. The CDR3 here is CATSRHNEQFF. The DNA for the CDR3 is TGTGCCACCAGCAGACACAATGAGCAGTTCTTC.

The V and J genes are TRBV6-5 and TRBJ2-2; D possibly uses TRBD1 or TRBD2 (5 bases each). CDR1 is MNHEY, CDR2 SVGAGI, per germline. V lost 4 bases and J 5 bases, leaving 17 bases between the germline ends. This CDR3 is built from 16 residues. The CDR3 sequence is CASSLGRRARTGELFF. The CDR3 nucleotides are TGTGCCAGCAGTTTGGGACGCCGGGCAAGGACCGGGGAGCTGTTTTTT.

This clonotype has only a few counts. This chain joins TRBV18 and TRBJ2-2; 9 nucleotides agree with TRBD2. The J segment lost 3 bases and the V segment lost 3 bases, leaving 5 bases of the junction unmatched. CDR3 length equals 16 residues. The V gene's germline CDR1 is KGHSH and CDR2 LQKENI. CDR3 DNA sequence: TGTGCCAGCTCACCGGCTAGCGGGGCGCACACCGGGGAGCTGTTTTTT. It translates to CASSPASGAHTGELFF.

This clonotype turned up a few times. CDR3 region: CASPMRGSSYNEQFF. The CDR3 DNA sequence: TGTGCCAGCCCCATGAGAGGGAGCTCCTACAATGAGCAGTTCTTC. This rearrangement joins TRBV21-1 to TRBJ2-1. TRBV21-1 has pseudogene status. The length of the CDR3 is 15 residues.

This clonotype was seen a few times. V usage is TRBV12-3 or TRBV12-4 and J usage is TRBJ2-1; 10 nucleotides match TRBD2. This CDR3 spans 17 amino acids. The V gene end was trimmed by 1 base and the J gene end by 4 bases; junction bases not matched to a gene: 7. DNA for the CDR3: TGTGCCAGCAGTTTAGTAGCGGGGGGAAGGACTTACAATGAGCAGTTCTTC. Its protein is CASSLVAGGRTYNEQFF.

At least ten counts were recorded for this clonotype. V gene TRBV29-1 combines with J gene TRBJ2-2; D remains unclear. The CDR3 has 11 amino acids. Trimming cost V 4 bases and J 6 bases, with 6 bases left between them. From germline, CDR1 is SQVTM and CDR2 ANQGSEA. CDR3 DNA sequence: TGCAGCGTTGCGATAGCCGGGGAGCTGTTTTTT. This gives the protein CSVAIAGELFF.

For the CDR3, the DNA is TGTGCCAGCAGCTTTCGTAGCGGGGGACAAGAGACCCAGTACTTC. It encodes CASSFRSGGQETQYF. V and J are TRBV7-6 and TRBJ2-5; TRBD2 matches 9 bases. J was trimmed by 2 bases and V by 3 bases; bases with no gene match: 4. Germline CDR1 is SGHVS and CDR2 is FNYEAQ. This CDR3 has 15 residues.

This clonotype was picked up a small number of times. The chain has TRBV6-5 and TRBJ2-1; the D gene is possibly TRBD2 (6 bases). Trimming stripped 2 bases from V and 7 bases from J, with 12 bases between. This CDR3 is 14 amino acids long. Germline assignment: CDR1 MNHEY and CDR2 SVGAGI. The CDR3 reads CASSYARDSNEQFF. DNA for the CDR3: TGTGCCAGCAGTTACGCACGGGACTCTAATGAGCAGTTCTTC.

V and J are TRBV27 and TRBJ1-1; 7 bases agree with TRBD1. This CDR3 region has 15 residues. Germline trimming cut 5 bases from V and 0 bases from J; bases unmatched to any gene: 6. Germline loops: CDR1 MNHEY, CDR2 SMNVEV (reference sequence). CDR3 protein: CASSATGAMNTEAFF. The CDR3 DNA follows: TGTGCCAGCAGTGCCACAGGGGCAATGAACACTGAAGCTTTCTTT.

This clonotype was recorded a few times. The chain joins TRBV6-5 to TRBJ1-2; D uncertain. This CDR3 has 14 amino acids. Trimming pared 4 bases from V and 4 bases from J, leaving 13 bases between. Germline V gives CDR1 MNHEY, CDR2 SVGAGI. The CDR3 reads CASSSPPKFYGYTF. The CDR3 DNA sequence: TGTGCCAGCAGTTCCCCCCCCAAGTTCTATGGCTACACCTTC.

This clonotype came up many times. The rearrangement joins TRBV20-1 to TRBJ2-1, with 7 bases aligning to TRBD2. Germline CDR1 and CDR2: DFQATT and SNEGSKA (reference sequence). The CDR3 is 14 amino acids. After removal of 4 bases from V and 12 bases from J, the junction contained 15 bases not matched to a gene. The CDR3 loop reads CSATPGLPREWQFF. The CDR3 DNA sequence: TGCAGTGCTACGCCGGGACTACCGAGGGAGTGGCAGTTCTTC.